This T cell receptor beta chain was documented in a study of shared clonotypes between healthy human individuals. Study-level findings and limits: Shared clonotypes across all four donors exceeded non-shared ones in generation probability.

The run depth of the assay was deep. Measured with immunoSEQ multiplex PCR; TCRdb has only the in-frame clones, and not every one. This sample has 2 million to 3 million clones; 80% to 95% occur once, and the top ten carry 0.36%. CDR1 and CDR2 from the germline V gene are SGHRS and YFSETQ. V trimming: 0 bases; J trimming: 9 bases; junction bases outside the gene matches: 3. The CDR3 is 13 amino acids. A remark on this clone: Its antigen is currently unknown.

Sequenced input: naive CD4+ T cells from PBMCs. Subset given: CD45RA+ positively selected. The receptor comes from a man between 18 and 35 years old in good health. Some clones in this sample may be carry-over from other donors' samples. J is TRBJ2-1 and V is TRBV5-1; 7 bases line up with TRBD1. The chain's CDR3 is CASSLEGGSEQFF. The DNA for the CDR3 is TGCGCCAGCAGCTTGGAAGGGGGCAGTGAGCAGTTCTTC.